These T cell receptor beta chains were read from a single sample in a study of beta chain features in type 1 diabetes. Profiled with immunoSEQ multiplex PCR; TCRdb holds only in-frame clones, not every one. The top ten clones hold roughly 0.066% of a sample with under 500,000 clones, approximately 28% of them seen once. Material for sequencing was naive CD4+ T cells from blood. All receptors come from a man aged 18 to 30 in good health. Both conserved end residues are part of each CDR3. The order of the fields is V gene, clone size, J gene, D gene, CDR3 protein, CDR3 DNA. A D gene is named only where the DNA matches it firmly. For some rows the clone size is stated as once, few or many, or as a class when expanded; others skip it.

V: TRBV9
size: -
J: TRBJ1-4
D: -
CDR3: CASSVTGALATNEKLFF
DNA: TGTGCCAGCAGCGTAACAGGAGCCCTCGCAACTAATGAAAAACTGTTTTTT

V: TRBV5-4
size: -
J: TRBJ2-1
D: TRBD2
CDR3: CASSFRRENYNEQFF
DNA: TGTGCCAGCAGCTTTCGGCGGGAGAACTACAATGAGCAGTTCTTC

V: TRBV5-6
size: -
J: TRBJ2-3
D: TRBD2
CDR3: CASSLRDGRHTQYF
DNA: TGTGCCAGCAGCCTGCGGGACGGGAGGCATACGCAGTATTTT

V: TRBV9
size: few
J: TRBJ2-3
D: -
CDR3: CASSSYGGTDTQYF
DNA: TGTGCCAGCAGCTCATACGGAGGCACAGATACGCAGTATTTT

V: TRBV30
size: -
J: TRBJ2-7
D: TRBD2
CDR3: CAAGTSGSYEQYF
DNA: TGTGCCGCCGGGACTAGCGGGTCCTACGAGCAGTACTTC

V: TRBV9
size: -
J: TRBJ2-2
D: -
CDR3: CASSVGPTENGELFF
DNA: TGTGCCAGCAGCGTTGGCCCCACGGAAAACGGGGAGCTGTTTTTT

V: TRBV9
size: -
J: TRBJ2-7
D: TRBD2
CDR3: CASSSRLGGSSHEQYF
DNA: TGTGCCAGCAGCTCTCGTCTTGGCGGGAGTAGCCACGAGCAGTACTTC

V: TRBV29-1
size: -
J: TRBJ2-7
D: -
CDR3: CSVQSAGLSEQYF
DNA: TGCAGCGTTCAGTCAGCGGGCCTCTCCGAGCAGTACTTC

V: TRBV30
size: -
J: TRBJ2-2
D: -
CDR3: CAWSVPRELFF
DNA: TGTGCCTGGAGTGTACCGAGGGAGCTGTTTTTT

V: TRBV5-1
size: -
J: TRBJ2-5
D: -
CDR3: CASSSLKGAQETQYF
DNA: TGCGCCAGCAGCTCCCTGAAAGGAGCCCAAGAGACCCAGTACTTC

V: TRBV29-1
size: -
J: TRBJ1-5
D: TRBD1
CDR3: CSDFTGTGLGNQPQHF
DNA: TGCAGCGACTTCACCGGGACAGGGCTAGGGAATCAGCCCCAGCATTTT

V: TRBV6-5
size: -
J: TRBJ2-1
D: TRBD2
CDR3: CASSSTSGRADEQFF
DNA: TGTGCCAGCAGCTCGACTAGCGGGAGGGCCGATGAGCAGTTCTTC

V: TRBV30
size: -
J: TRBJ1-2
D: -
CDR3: CAWSVTEARGGYGYTF
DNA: TGTGCCTGGAGTGTAACCGAGGCCAGGGGAGGCTATGGCTACACCTTC

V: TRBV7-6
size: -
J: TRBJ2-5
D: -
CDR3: CASSLSRETQYF
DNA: TGTGCCAGCAGCTTATCCCGAGAGACCCAGTACTTC

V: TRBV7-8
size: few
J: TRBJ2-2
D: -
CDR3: CASSLDGVGTGELFF
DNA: TGTGCCAGCAGCTTAGACGGTGTAGGCACCGGGGAGCTGTTTTTT

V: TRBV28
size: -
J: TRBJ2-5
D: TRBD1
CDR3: CASSLRQGKRETQYF
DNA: TGTGCCAGCAGTTTGAGACAGGGGAAGCGAGAGACCCAGTACTTC

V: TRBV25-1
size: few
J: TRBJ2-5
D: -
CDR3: CASSDTGDSQETQYF
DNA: TGTGCCAGCAGTGACACAGGCGACTCCCAAGAGACCCAGTACTTC

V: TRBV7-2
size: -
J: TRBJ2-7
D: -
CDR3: CASSLAILQGREQYF
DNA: TGTGCCAGCAGCTTAGCCATCCTACAGGGACGCGAGCAGTACTTC

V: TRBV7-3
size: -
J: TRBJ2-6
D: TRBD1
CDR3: CASSKPGQGLFGANVLTF
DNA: TGTGCCAGCAGTAAACCGGGACAGGGATTATTTGGGGCCAACGTCCTGACTTTC

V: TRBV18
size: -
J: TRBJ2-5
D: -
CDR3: CASSPPSLQETQYF
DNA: TGTGCCAGCTCACCACCGTCGTTACAAGAGACCCAGTACTTC

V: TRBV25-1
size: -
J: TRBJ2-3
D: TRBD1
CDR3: CAPDRVPDTQYF
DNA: TGTGCCCCGGACAGGGTCCCAGATACGCAGTATTTT

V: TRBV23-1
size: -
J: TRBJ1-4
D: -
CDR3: CASSQAYHPRNEKLFF
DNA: TGCGCCAGCAGTCAGGCATATCACCCCCGTAATGAAAAACTGTTTTTT

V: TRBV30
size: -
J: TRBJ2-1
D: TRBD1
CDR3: CAWSRWQGAHEQFF
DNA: TGTGCCTGGAGTAGATGGCAGGGGGCCCATGAGCAGTTCTTC

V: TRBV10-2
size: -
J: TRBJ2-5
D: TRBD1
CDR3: CASIGTGGGETQYF
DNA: TGCGCCAGCATAGGAACAGGGGGCGGGGAGACCCAGTACTTC

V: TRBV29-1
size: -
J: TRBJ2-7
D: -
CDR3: CSGAGIENEQYF
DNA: TGCAGCGGTGCAGGGATTGAAAACGAGCAGTACTTC

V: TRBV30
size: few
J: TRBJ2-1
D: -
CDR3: CAWSVRVAAEQFF
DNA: TGTGCCTGGAGTGTACGGGTGGCGGCTGAGCAGTTCTTC